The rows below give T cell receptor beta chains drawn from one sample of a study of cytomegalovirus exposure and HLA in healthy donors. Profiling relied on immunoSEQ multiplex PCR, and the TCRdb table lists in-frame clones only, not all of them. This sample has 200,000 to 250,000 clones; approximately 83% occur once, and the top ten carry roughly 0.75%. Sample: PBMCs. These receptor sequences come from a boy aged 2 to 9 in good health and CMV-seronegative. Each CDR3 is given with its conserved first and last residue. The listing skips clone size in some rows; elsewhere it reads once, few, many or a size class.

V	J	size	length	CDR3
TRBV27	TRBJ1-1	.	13	CASSLRRNTEAFF
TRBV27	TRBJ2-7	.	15	CASSGSGTGVYEQYF
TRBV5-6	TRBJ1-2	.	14	CASSLVGSGYGYTF
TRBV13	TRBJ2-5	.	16	CASSHRLTSGGETQYF
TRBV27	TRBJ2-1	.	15	CASSLLAGGSNEQFF
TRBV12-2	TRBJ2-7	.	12	CASQRLHYEQYF
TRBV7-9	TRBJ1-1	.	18	CSTPIDAWDLYTDTEAFF
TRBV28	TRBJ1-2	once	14	CASSLTGNQNGYTF
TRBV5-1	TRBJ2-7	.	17	CASGHPARDRGRYEQYF
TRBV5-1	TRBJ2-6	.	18	CASSLVKTGNTGANVLTF
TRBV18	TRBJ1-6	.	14	CASSPPRQGSPLHF
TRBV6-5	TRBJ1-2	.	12	CASSYAGYGYTF
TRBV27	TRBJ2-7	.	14	CASGTGQGTYEQYF
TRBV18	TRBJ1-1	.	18	CASSPPVGQEGRGTEAFF
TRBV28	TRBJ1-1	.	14	CASSNTGSNTEAFF
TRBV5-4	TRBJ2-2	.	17	CASSSPYGQGNTGELFF
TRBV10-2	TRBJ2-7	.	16	CATGRLGPLGSYEQYF
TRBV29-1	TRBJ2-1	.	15	CSVEGGRQAYNEQFF
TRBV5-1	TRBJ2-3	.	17	CASSLEGQGKGTDTQYF
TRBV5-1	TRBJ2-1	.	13	CASSVLVGNEQFF
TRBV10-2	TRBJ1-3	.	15	CASSLDRMTGNTIYF
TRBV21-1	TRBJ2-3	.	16	CASSLPGGKAWDTQYF
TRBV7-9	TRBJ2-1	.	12	CASSLGGDEQFF
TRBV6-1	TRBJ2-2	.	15	CASSAAGRYTGELFF
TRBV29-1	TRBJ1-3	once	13	CSVEDWWRNTIYF
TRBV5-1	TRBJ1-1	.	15	CASSITGFPNTEAFF
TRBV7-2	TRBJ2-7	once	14	CASSRTVGSYEQYF
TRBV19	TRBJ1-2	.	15	CASSNWLATGNGYTF